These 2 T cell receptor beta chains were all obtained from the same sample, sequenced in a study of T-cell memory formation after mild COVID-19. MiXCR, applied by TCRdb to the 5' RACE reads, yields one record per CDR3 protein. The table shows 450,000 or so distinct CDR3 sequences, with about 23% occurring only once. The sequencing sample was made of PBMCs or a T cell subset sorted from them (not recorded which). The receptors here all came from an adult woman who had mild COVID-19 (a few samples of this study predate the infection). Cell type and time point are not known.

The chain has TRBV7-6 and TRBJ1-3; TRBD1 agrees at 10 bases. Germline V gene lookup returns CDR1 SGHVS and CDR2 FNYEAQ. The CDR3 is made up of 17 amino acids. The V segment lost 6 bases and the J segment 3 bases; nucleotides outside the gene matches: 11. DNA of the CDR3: TGTGCCAGCAGTCACCAGGACAGGGGGAGTCTTGGAAACACCATATATTTT. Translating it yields CASSHQDRGSLGNTIYF.

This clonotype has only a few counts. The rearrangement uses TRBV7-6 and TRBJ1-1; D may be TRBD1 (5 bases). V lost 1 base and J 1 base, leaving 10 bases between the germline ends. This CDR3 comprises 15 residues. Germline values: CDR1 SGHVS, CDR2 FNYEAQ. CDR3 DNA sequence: TGTGCCAGCAGCTTAGAGTCAGGGAGGAACACTGAAGCTTTCTTT. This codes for CASSLESGRNTEAFF.